One and the same sample provided the 28 T cell receptor beta chains below, sequenced in a study of monozygotic twins with cystic fibrosis. TCRdb keeps only in-frame clones here, not all; method: immunoSEQ multiplex PCR. The data contain roughly 29,000 clones, around 81% of them singletons. Material for sequencing was blood. These receptors all stem from a girl aged 2 to 10 with cystic fibrosis.

This clone has only one observation. This rearrangement joins TRBV2 to TRBJ2-1; 9 bases match TRBD2. Unmatched junction bases numbered 5, after V lost 4 bases and J lost 4 bases. The germline V gene has CDR1 SNHLY and CDR2 FYNNEI. This CDR3 contains 15 residues. The CDR3 protein is CASSVRREGYNEQFF. For the CDR3, the DNA is TGTGCCAGCAGTGTGAGGCGGGAGGGTTACAATGAGCAGTTCTTC.

The genes are TRBV14 and TRBJ2-2, with TRBD1 matching 8 bases. Germline V gene data show CDR1 as SGHDN and CDR2 as FVKESK. This CDR3 is built from 16 residues. V was pared by 3 bases and J by 2 bases, with 5 bases of the junction left unmatched. This CDR3 reads CASSQLGQVNTGELFF. The DNA for the CDR3 is TGTGCCAGCAGCCAGCTGGGACAGGTCAACACCGGGGAGCTGTTTTTT. Complete variable domain (other parts from reference TRBV14 and TRBJ2-2): EAGVTQFPSHSVIEKGQTVTLRCDPISGHDNLYWYRRVMGKEIKFLLHFVKESKQDESGMPNNRFLAERTGGTYSTLKVQPAELEDSGVYFCASSQLGQVNTGELFFGEGSRLTVL.

This clone was observed once. The V gene is TRBV7-9, the J gene TRBJ2-5; TRBD1 matches 7 bases. CDR3 length: 14 amino acids. J gave up 2 bases and V 1 base, and 1 base lay outside the gene matches. Germline V CDR1 and CDR2: SEHNR, FQNEAQ (reference sequence). The CDR3 sequence is CASSLVGQQETQYF. CDR3 nucleotides: TGTGCCAGCAGCTTAGTGGGACAGCAAGAGACCCAGTACTTC.

The CDR3 region is CASSQSQVNTEAFF. The CDR3 nucleotides are TGTGCCAGCAGCCAAAGCCAGGTGAACACTGAAGCTTTCTTT. This chain connects TRBV14 to TRBJ1-1; D gene uncertain. Trimming removed 2 bases at V and 0 bases at J, with 7 bases between. There are 14 residues in the CDR3. Per the germline V gene, CDR1 is SGHDN and CDR2 is FVKESK.

This chain links TRBV6-5 with TRBJ2-1; 7 bases align to TRBD1. Germline values: CDR1 MNHEY, CDR2 SVGAGI. With 8 bases clipped from V and 4 bases from J, the junction kept 2 bases outside the gene matches. This CDR3 comprises 12 residues. DNA of the CDR3: TGTGCCAGCTGGACAGGATACAATGAGCAGTTCTTC. Translating it yields CASWTGYNEQFF.

This chain connects TRBV10-1 to TRBJ2-5; 10 nucleotides match TRBD2. Germline loops: CDR1 WNHNN, CDR2 SYGVQD (reference sequence). With V trimmed by 6 bases and J by 3 bases, 7 bases remained unmatched. The CDR3 runs to 15 residues. For the CDR3, the DNA is TGCGCCAGCAGCCCCGGGACTAGCGCCGAAGAGACCCAGTACTTC. Its translation is CASSPGTSAEETQYF.

This chain uses TRBV19 with TRBJ1-5, with 10 nucleotides matching TRBD1. This CDR3 is built from 16 residues. Trimming took 7 bases from V and 3 from J; bases not matched to a gene: 9. Germline V lookup: CDR1 LNHDA, CDR2 SQIVND (reference sequence). The CDR3 nucleotides are TGTGCCAGTAAATTGTGGGACAGGGGCCCCAATCAGCCCCAGCATTTT. Encoded protein: CASKLWDRGPNQPQHF. Complete variable domain (other parts from reference TRBV19 and TRBJ1-5): DGGITQSPKYLFRKEGQNVTLSCEQNLNHDAMYWYRQDPGQGLRLIYYSQIVNDFQKGDIAEGYSVSREKKESFPLTVTSAQKNPTAFYLCASKLWDRGPNQPQHFGDGTRLSIL.

J is TRBJ1-4 and V is TRBV5-1; D is undetermined. The CDR3 runs to 15 residues. Trimming left V 4 bases short and J 8 bases short, with 18 bases between. Germline CDR1 is SGHRS and CDR2 is YFSETQ. CDR3 sequence: CASSPGVLAEEKLFF. In DNA, the CDR3 is TGCGCCAGCAGCCCCGGTGTTTTGGCGGAGGAAAAACTGTTTTTT.

This chain joins TRBV5-1 and TRBJ2-2, with D possibly matching TRBD1 (5 bases). V lost 0 bases to trimming and J lost 2 bases, with 11 bases between them. CDR1 is SGHRS, CDR2 YFSETQ, per germline. This CDR3 region has 16 residues. The CDR3 DNA reads as TGCGCCAGCAGCTTGGTAGTAGGGGCCAACACCGGGGAGCTGTTTTTT. This encodes CASSLVVGANTGELFF.

The chain links TRBV1 to TRBJ1-1. TRBV1 is classified as a pseudogene. This CDR3 contains 14 residues. Here the CDR3 reads CTKSGVPPSTEAFF. Here the CDR3 DNA reads TGCACTAAGTCGGGGGTGCCCCCCAGCACTGAAGCTTTCTTT.

The chain is built from TRBV5-1 and TRBJ2-1, with D tentatively TRBD2 (6 bases). The length of the CDR3 is 13 residues. Germline lookup yields CDR1 SGHRS and CDR2 YFSETQ. Trimming removed 3 bases from V and 7 bases from J, with 11 bases in between. The CDR3 sequence is CASSSGLPNEQFF. Written as DNA, the CDR3 is TGCGCCAGCAGCTCGGGACTTCCAAATGAGCAGTTCTTC.

The gene calls are TRBV9 and TRBJ2-7; TRBD1 matches 10 bases. The CDR3 length is 16 residues. Germline-derived CDR1 and CDR2 are SGDLS and YYNGEE. V dropped 0 bases and J dropped 5; count of bases not matched to a gene: 8. The CDR3 loop reads CASSVEGGQGQDEQYF. The CDR3, as DNA: TGTGCCAGCAGCGTAGAGGGGGGACAGGGGCAGGACGAGCAGTACTTC.

The genes are TRBV2 and TRBJ1-1; D may be TRBD1 (5 bases). The CDR3 covers 14 residues. Trimming removed 4 bases at V and 7 bases at J, with 16 bases between. The germline CDR1 and CDR2 sequences are SNHLY and FYNNEI. CDR3 protein: CASSVGAGRVEAFF. The CDR3 nucleotides read TGTGCCAGCAGTGTCGGGGCAGGGAGGGTTGAAGCTTTCTTT.

The rearrangement joins TRBV27 to TRBJ2-2; D unresolved. The CDR3 runs 15 residues. Germline CDR1 is MNHEY and CDR2 is SMNVEV (reference sequence). Deletions cut 3 bases from V and 1 base from J, with 9 bases between. The CDR3 DNA is TGTGCCAGCAGTTTCGTAGGGCGGAACACCGGGGAGCTGTTTTTT. Translated, it gives CASSFVGRNTGELFF.

The chain recombines TRBV28 with TRBJ2-5; TRBD1 aligns across 7 bases. CDR3 length: 14 residues. Germline V gene lookup returns CDR1 MDHEN and CDR2 SYDVKM. Trimming at V came to 4 bases and at J to 5 bases, leaving 7 bases not matched to a gene. CDR3 nucleotides: TGTGCCAGCAGTTCAGGGGGTGTGGGGGAGACCCAGTACTTC. It specifies CASSSGGVGETQYF. The complete variable domain, with remaining parts taken from reference TRBV28 and TRBJ2-5, reads DVKVTQSSRYLVKRTGEKVFLECVQDMDHENMFWYRQDPGLGLRLIYFSYDVKMKEKGDIPEGYSVSREKKERFSLILESASTNQTSMYLCASSSGGVGETQYFGPGTRLLVL.

The CDR3 reads CAWSVRRPSYGYTF. The CDR3 DNA follows: TGTGCCTGGAGTGTTAGGCGGCCGAGTTACGGCTACACCTTC. The chain employs TRBV30 and TRBJ1-2, with no clear D. Trimming stripped 0 bases from V and 8 bases from J, with 16 bases between. The germline CDR1 and CDR2 sequences are GTSNPN and SVGIG (reference sequence). This CDR3 has 14 residues.

The rearrangement uses TRBV7-6 and TRBJ1-5; D call uncertain. Trimming left V 4 bases short and J 10 bases short, with 14 bases between. Looked up from germline, CDR1 is SGHVS and CDR2 is FNYEAQ. The CDR3 runs 13 residues. This CDR3 reads CASSSQPSGPQHF. CDR3 nucleotide sequence: TGTGCCAGCAGCTCACAACCTTCGGGACCCCAGCATTTT.

V usage is TRBV13 and J usage is TRBJ2-3; 10 bases fit TRBD1. Trimming cost V 3 bases and J 5 bases; bases outside gene matches: 11. Per germline, CDR1 PRHDT and CDR2 FYEKMQ (reference sequence). The CDR3 runs 17 residues. The CDR3 DNA follows: TGTGCCAGCAGCTTTTCCTCCGGGACAGGGGTAGGAGATACGCAGTATTTT. This encodes CASSFSSGTGVGDTQYF.

The genes are TRBV2 and TRBJ1-2, with 8 bases aligning to TRBD1. CDR1 and CDR2 (germline): SNHLY, FYNNEI. CDR3 length: 15 residues. Germline trimming cut 4 bases from V and 2 bases from J; bases unmatched to any gene: 6. Written as DNA, the CDR3 is TGTGCCAGCAGTGTCCCCGGGACAGGAAACTATGGCTACACCTTC. Protein product: CASSVPGTGNYGYTF.

The chain employs TRBV18 and TRBJ2-7, with D maybe TRBD2 (7 bases). The germline V gene has CDR1 KGHSH and CDR2 LQKENI. Trimming took 5 bases from V and 1 from J, leaving 15 bases between them. The length of the CDR3 is 15 residues. The CDR3 sequence: CASSSYREGSYEQYF. CDR3 DNA: TGTGCCAGCTCATCCTACAGGGAGGGGTCCTACGAGCAGTACTTC.

V gene TRBV27 combines with J gene TRBJ2-1; 11 bases are a match to TRBD2. There are 14 residues in the CDR3. With V trimmed by 6 bases and J by 9 bases, 7 bases remained unmatched. CDR1 is MNHEY, CDR2 SMNVEV, per germline (reference sequence). CDR3: CASRVAGGPVEQFF. In DNA, the CDR3 is TGTGCCAGCAGAGTAGCGGGAGGGCCGGTTGAGCAGTTCTTC.

This clone was recorded only once. The chain carries TRBV4-1 and TRBJ1-2; tentatively, D is TRBD1 (5 bases). The V end lost 2 bases, the J end lost 2 bases, and 15 bases lay between the germline ends. The CDR3 covers 16 residues. The germline CDR1 and CDR2 sequences are MGHRA and YSYEKL. The CDR3 coding sequence is TGCGCCAGCAGCCAAACTCACGGGACCGACAACTATGGCTACACCTTC. This codes for CASSQTHGTDNYGYTF.

The rearrangement uses TRBV5-6 and TRBJ1-1, with 8 bases lining up with TRBD1. This CDR3 is 15 amino acids long. V trimming: 4 bases; J trimming: 5 bases; junction bases outside the gene matches: 10. Germline V gene lookup returns CDR1 SGHDT and CDR2 YYEEEE. The CDR3 DNA reads as TGTGCCAGCAGCCTTAGACAGGGGAGGGGGACTGAAGCTTTCTTT. This translates into CASSLRQGRGTEAFF.

The chain has TRBV2 and TRBJ2-3; 9 nucleotides align to TRBD2. Germline lookup yields CDR1 SNHLY and CDR2 FYNNEI. V dropped 4 bases and J dropped 0; count of bases not matched to a gene: 8. The CDR3 loop spans 17 amino acids. CDR3 sequence: CASSARLAAASTDTQYF. Written as DNA, the CDR3 is TGTGCCAGCAGTGCCAGACTAGCGGCTGCTAGCACAGATACGCAGTATTTT.

V usage is TRBV5-6 and J usage is TRBJ2-6, with D possibly matching TRBD1 (6 bases). V was pared by 3 bases and J by 2 bases, with 9 bases between. The CDR3 is 15 residues long. CDR1 and CDR2 (germline): SGHDT, YYEEEE. The CDR3: CASSSPGAGANVLTF. The CDR3 DNA is TGTGCCAGCAGCTCACCAGGGGCTGGGGCCAACGTCCTGACTTTC.

This sequence joins TRBV30 and TRBJ2-1, with 8 bases lining up with TRBD2. V was clipped by 3 bases and J by 6 bases; unmatched bases: 7. Germline loops: CDR1 GTSNPN, CDR2 SVGIG (reference sequence). The CDR3 is 14 amino acids. The CDR3 region is CAWRGSGIPNEQFF. The CDR3 nucleotides read TGTGCCTGGAGGGGTAGCGGGATTCCCAATGAGCAGTTCTTC.

Written as DNA, the CDR3 is TGTGCCAGCAGCGAGCCCGCCGGGACAGGGGGCCCGAACACTGAAGCTTTCTTT. Protein: CASSEPAGTGGPNTEAFF. The chain links TRBV9 to TRBJ1-1; 12 bases agree with TRBD1. The germline V gene has CDR1 SGDLS and CDR2 YYNGEE. The CDR3 totals 18 residues. The junction had 10 bases not matched to a gene; V was cut back by 3 bases and J by 1 base. Full variable domain (missing parts from reference TRBV9 and TRBJ1-1): DSGVTQTPKHLITATGQRVTLRCSPRSGDLSVYWYQQSLDQGLQFLIQYYNGEERAKGNILERFSAQQFPDLHSELNLSSLELGDSALYFCASSEPAGTGGPNTEAFFGQGTRLTVV.

The rearrangement uses TRBV7-2 and TRBJ1-5; D gene uncertain. Trimming shortened V by 5 bases and J by 2 bases, and 13 bases separated the two germline ends. This CDR3 region has 15 residues. Germline CDR1 SGHTA, CDR2 FQGNSA. The CDR3 DNA reads TGTGCCAGCAGCCTCCGGACGTCTGGCAATCAGCCCCAGCATTTT. Encoded protein: CASSLRTSGNQPQHF.